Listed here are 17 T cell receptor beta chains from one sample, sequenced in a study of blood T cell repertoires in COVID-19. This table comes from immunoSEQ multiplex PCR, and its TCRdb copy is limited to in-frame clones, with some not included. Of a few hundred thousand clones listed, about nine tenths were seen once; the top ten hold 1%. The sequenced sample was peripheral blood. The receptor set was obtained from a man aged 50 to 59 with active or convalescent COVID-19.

The CDR3 protein is CASSFLTGPQHF. The DNA of the CDR3 is TGTGCCAGCAGTTTCTTAACAGGGCCCCAGCATTTT. The rearrangement joins TRBV28 to TRBJ1-5; TRBD1 might be the D (5 bases). Germline CDR1 reads MDHEN; CDR2 reads SYDVKM. Trimming stripped 3 bases from V and 9 bases from J, with 9 bases between. There are 12 residues in the CDR3.

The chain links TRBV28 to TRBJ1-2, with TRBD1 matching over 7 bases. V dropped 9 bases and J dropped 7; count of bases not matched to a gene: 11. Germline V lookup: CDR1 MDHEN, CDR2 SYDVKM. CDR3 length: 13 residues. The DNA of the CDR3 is TGTGCCAGTTTCTCCGGGACAGTATCTGGCTACACCTTC. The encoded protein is CASFSGTVSGYTF.

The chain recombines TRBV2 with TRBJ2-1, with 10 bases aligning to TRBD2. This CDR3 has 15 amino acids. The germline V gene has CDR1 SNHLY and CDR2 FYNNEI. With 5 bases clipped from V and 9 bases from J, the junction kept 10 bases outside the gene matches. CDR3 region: CASSPSSGGAGEQFF. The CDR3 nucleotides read TGTGCCAGCAGTCCCTCCAGCGGGGGGGCGGGTGAGCAGTTCTTC.

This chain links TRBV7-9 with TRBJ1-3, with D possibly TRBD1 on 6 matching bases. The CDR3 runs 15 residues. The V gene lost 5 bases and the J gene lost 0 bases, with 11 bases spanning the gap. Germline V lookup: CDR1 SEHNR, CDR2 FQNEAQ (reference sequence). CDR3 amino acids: CASSRDTGSGNTIYF. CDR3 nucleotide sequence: TGTGCCAGCAGCCGGGACACTGGCTCTGGAAACACCATATATTTT.

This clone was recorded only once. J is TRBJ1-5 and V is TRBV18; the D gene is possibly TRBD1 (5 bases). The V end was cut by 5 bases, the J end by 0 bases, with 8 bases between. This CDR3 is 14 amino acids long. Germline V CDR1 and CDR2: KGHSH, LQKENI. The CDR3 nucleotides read TGTGCCAGCTCAGGGGGGTATAGCAATCAGCCCCAGCATTTT. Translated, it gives CASSGGYSNQPQHF.

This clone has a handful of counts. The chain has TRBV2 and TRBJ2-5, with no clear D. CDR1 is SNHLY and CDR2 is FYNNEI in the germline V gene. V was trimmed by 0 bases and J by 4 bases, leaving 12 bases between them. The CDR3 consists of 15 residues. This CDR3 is CASSEALSRGETQYF. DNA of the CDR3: TGTGCCAGCAGTGAAGCGCTTTCGCGTGGAGAGACCCAGTACTTC.

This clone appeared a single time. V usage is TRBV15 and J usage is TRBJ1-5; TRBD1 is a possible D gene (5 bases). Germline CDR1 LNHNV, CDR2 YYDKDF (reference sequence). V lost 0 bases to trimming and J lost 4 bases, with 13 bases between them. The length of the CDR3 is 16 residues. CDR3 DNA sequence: TGTGCCACCAGCAGAGATTCTCGACAGATTAATCAGCCCCAGCATTTT. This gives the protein CATSRDSRQINQPQHF.

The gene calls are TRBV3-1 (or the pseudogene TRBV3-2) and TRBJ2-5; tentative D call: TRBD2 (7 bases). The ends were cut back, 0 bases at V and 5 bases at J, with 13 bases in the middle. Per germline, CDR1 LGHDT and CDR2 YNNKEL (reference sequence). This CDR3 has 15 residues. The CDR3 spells CASSQDRGAWETQYF. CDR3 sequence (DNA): TGTGCCAGCAGCCAAGATCGGGGGGCTTGGGAGACCCAGTACTTC.

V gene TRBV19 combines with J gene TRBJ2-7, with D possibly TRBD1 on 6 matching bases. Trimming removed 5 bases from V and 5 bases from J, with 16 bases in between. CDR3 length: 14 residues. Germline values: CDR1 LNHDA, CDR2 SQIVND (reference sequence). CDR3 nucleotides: TGTGCCAGTAGTCCCCCACAGGGCTGGAACGAGCAGTACTTC. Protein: CASSPPQGWNEQYF.

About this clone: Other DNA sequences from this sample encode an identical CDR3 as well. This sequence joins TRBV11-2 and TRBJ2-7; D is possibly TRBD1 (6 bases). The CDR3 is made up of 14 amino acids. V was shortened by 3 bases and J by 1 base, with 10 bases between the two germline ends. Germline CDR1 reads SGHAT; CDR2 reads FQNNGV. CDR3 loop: CASSLVRGSYEQYF. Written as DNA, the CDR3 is TGTGCCAGCAGCTTGGTCAGGGGATCCTACGAGCAGTACTTC.

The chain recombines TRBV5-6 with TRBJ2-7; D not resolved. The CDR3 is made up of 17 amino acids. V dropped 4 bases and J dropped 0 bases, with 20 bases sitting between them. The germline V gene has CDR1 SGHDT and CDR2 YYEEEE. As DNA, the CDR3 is TGTGCCAGCAGCCCAAGCGCACGGTACCACGACTCCTACGAGCAGTACTTC. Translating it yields CASSPSARYHDSYEQYF.

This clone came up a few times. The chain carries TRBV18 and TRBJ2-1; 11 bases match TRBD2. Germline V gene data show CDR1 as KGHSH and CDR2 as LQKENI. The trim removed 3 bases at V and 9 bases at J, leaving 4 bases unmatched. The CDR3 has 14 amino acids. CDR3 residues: CASSPGTSGREQFF. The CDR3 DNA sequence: TGTGCCAGCTCACCTGGGACTAGCGGTCGTGAGCAGTTCTTC.

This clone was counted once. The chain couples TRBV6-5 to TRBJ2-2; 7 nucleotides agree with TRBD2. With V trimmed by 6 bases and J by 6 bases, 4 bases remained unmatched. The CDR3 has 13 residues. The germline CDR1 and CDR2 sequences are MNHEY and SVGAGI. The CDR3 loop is CASRVTSAGELFF. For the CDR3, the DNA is TGTGCCAGCAGGGTTACTAGCGCCGGGGAGCTGTTTTTT.

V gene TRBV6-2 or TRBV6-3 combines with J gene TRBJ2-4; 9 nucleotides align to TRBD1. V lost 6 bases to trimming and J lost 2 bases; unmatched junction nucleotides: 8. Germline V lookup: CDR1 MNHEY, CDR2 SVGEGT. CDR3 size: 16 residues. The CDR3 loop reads CASSLQGAKTKNIQYF. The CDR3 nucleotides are TGTGCCAGCAGCTTACAGGGGGCCAAAACCAAAAACATTCAGTACTTC.

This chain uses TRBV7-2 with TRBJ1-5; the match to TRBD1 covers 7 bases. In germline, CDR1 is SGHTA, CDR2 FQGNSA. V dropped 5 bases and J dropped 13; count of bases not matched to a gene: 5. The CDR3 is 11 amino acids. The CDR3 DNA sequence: TGTGCCAGCAGCCTAGGGACAGATCAGCATTTT. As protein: CASSLGTDQHF.

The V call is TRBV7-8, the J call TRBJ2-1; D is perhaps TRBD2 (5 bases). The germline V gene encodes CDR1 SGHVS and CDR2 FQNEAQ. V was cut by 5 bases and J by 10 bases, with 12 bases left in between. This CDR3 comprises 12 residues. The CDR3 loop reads CASSPQPGEQFF. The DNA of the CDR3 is TGTGCCAGCAGCCCACAACCGGGAGAGCAGTTCTTC.

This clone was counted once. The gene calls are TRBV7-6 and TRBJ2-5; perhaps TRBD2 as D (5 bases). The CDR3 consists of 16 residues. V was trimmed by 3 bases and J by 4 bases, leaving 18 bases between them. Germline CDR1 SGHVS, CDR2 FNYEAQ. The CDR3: CASSLASGRRVETQYF. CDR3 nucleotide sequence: TGTGCCAGCAGCTTGGCGAGCGGACGGCGAGTAGAGACCCAGTACTTC.